The 11 T cell receptor beta chains below come from one sample, sequenced in a study of Ad26.COV2.S vaccination and SARS-CoV-2 variants. The table came from immunoSEQ multiplex PCR; TCRdb's copy has only in-frame clones and leaves some out. The profile shows roughly 300,000 clones, around 89% of them singletons. Treatment: around 19 received Ad26.COV2.S at low or high dose, single or two shots; about 5 received placebo; per-sample allocation not given. Samples were taken on day 63 after the first vaccine or placebo injection. Specimen: peripheral blood, collected in a trial of Ad26.COV2.S vaccine versus placebo. These receptors all stem from a person between 18 and 60 years old who received the Ad26.COV2.S COVID-19 vaccine or a placebo.

This clone occurred once. CDR3: CASSLWQIERGGYTF. CDR3 bases: TGTGCCAGCAGCCTCTGGCAGATCGAGCGGGGTGGCTACACCTTC. This chain uses TRBV3-1 (or the pseudogene TRBV3-2) with TRBJ1-2; D is undetermined. The germline V gene encodes CDR1 LGHDT and CDR2 YNNKEL (reference sequence). The CDR3 has 15 amino acids. V was pared by 4 bases and J by 7 bases, with 19 bases between.

This chain links TRBV29-1 with TRBJ1-4; 9 bases fit TRBD1. CDR3 length: 15 amino acids. V was clipped by 4 bases and J by 4 bases; unmatched bases: 7. The germline V gene encodes CDR1 SQVTM and CDR2 ANQGSEA. The CDR3 sequence is CSVGVTGGGNEKLFF. In DNA form, the CDR3 reads TGCAGCGTTGGGGTGACAGGGGGAGGTAATGAAAAACTGTTTTTT.

The V call is TRBV18, the J call TRBJ2-4; no definite D call. Trimming removed 6 bases at V and 3 bases at J, with 21 bases between. Looked up from germline, CDR1 is KGHSH and CDR2 is LQKENI. There are 17 residues in the CDR3. The CDR3 loop reads CASSLLGRFEGKNIQYF. In DNA, the CDR3 is TGTGCCAGCTCCCTTCTCGGACGGTTTGAAGGCAAAAACATTCAGTACTTC.

The genes are TRBV27 and TRBJ1-4, with D maybe TRBD1 (6 bases). The length of the CDR3 is 15 residues. Germline lookup yields CDR1 MNHEY and CDR2 SMNVEV (reference sequence). V dropped 5 bases and J dropped 10 bases, with 20 bases sitting between them. CDR3 in DNA: TGTGCCAGCAGTCCGCTTCGCACAGGGAGGGTAAAACTGTTTTTT. Translated: CASSPLRTGRVKLFF. Combining the CDR3 with reference TRBV27 and TRBJ1-4 gives the whole variable domain EAQVTQNPRYLITVTGKKLTVTCSQNMNHEYMSWYRQDPGLGLRQIYYSMNVEVTDKGDVPEGYKVSRKEKRNFPLILESPSPNQTSLYFCASSPLRTGRVKLFFGSGTQLSVL.

A remark on this clone: One junction end does not reproduce the germline sequence, and a read error may be involved. The chain links TRBV7-7 to TRBJ2-2, with TRBD1 matching over 9 bases. Germline assignment: CDR1 SSHAT and CDR2 FNYEAQ (reference sequence). CDR3 length: 15 residues. DNA of the CDR3: TGTGCTAGCAGCAGACAGGGGGGAAACACCGGGGAGCTGTTTTTT. As protein: CASSRQGGNTGELFF.

For this clone: Relative to the germline gene, one junction end is altered; a read error may explain this. The chain carries TRBV29-1 and TRBJ1-1, with 10 bases identical to TRBD1. The CDR3 runs to 14 residues. The germline V gene encodes CDR1 SQVTM and CDR2 ANQGSEA. The CDR3 reads CSVPDRGLKTEAFF. As DNA, the CDR3 is TGCAGCGTACCGGACAGGGGGTTGAAGACTGAAGCTTTCTTT.

This clone appeared once. This chain connects TRBV5-1 to TRBJ1-4; TRBD1 aligns across 8 bases. CDR1 and CDR2 from the germline V gene are SGHRS and YFSETQ. The CDR3 is 14 residues long. Trimming cost V 4 bases and J 8 bases; bases outside gene matches: 7. CDR3 protein: CASSDRGGREKLFF. CDR3 DNA sequence: TGCGCCAGCAGCGACAGGGGCGGAAGGGAAAAACTGTTTTTT.

The rearrangement uses TRBV19 and TRBJ2-7; TRBD2 agrees at 8 bases. This CDR3 is 13 amino acids long. Germline CDR1 and CDR2: LNHDA and SQIVND (reference sequence). V trimming: 4 bases; J trimming: 3 bases; junction bases outside the gene matches: 2. CDR3 DNA: TGTGCCAGTAGTAGCGGGAGGCACTACGAGCAGTACTTC. It encodes CASSSGRHYEQYF.

The V and J genes are TRBV7-2 and TRBJ2-7; D is possibly TRBD2 (5 bases). This CDR3 contains 15 residues. V lost 1 base and J lost 0, with 10 bases in between. Germline CDR1 SGHTA, CDR2 FQGNSA. The CDR3: CASSLGPGSSYEQYF. CDR3 nucleotide sequence: TGTGCCAGCAGCTTAGGGCCGGGGAGCTCCTACGAGCAGTACTTC.

J is TRBJ1-1 and V is TRBV7-2, with 7 bases identical to TRBD1. V lost 8 bases, J lost 5 bases, and 5 bases stayed unmatched. The CDR3 has 12 amino acids. Germline V gene sequence: CDR1 SGHTA, CDR2 FQGNSA. CDR3 DNA: TGTGCCAGCGGAGACAGGGTTACTGAAGCTTTCTTT. The encoded protein is CASGDRVTEAFF. Full variable domain (rest looked up from reference TRBV7-2 and TRBJ1-1): GAGVSQSPSNKVTEKGKDVELRCDPISGHTALYWYRQSLGQGLEFLIYFQGNSAPDKSGLPSDRFSAERTGGSVSTLTIQRTQQEDSAVYLCASGDRVTEAFFGQGTRLTVV.

CDR3 amino acids: CSVWGSSYNEQFF. CDR3 bases: TGCAGCGTTTGGGGGAGCTCCTACAATGAGCAGTTCTTC. V usage is TRBV29-1 and J usage is TRBJ2-1; D might be TRBD1 or TRBD2, each matching 5 bases. This CDR3 is built from 13 residues. V gave up 5 bases and J gave up 0 bases, with 8 bases separating them. Germline V gene sequence: CDR1 SQVTM, CDR2 ANQGSEA.